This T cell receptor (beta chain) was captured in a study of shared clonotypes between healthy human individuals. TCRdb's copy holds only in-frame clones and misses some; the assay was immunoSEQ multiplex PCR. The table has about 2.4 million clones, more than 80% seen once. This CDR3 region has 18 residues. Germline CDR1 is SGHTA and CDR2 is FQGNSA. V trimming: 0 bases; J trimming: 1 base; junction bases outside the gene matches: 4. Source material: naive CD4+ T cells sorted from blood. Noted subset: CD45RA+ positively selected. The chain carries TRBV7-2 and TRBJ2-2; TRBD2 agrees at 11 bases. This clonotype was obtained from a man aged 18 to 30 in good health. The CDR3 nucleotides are TGTGCCAGCAGCTTAGCGGTGACTAGCGGGGAGAACACCGGGGAGCTGTTTTTT. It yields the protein CASSLAVTSGENTGELFF. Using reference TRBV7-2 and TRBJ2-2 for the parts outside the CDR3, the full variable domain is GAGVSQSPSNKVTEKGKDVELRCDPISGHTALYWYRQSLGQGLEFLIYFQGNSAPDKSGLPSDRFSAERTGGSVSTLTIQRTQQEDSAVYLCASSLAVTSGENTGELFFGEGSRLTVL.